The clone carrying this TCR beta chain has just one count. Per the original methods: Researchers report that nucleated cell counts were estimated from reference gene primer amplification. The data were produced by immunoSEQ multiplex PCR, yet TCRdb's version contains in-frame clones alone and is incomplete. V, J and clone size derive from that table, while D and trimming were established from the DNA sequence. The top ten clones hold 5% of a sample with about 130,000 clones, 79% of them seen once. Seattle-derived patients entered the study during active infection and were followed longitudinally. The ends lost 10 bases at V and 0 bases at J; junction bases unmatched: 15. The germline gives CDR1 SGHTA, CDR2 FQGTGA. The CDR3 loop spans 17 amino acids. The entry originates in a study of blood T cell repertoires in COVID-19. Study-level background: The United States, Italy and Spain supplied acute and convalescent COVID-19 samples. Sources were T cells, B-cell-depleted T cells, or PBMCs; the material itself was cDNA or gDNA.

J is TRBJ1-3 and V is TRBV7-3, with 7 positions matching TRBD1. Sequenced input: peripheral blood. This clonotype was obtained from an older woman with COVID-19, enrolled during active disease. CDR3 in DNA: TGTGCCAACCCTTGTGTGACAGGGTCTTTCTCTGGAAACACCATATATTTT. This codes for CANPCVTGSFSGNTIYF.